The 31 T cell receptor beta chains below all came from one sample that was sequenced in a study of blood T cell repertoires in COVID-19. Assay: immunoSEQ multiplex PCR; the TCRdb copy retains only in-frame clones and omits some. Among about 49,000 clones listed, 93% were seen once. Input material: peripheral blood. These TCRs come from a man aged 55 to 69 with COVID-19, enrolled during active disease.

Note on this clone: This sample includes further DNA sequences coding for the same CDR3. This rearrangement joins TRBV6-5 to TRBJ1-1, with D possibly TRBD1 on 6 matching bases. This CDR3 has 13 residues. V shed 2 bases and J shed 11 bases, with 15 bases lying between them. Germline CDR1 and CDR2: MNHEY and SVGAGI. The CDR3 loop reads CASSYGGPNYAFF. As DNA, the CDR3 is TGTGCCAGCAGTTACGGGGGCCCGAATTACGCTTTCTTT.

This clone came up once. This chain links TRBV30 with TRBJ1-1; 8 bases match TRBD1. J gave up 5 bases and V 3 bases, and 11 bases lay outside the gene matches. This CDR3 comprises 15 residues. The V gene's germline CDR1 is GTSNPN and CDR2 SVGIG (reference sequence). CDR3 DNA: TGTGCCTGGAGCTCTATAGGACAGGGAGGGACTGAAGCTTTCTTT. Residues: CAWSSIGQGGTEAFF.

This chain uses TRBV9 with TRBJ2-3; TRBD2 aligns across 11 bases. Trimming removed 1 base from V and 0 bases from J; junction bases left unmatched: 7. Germline values: CDR1 SGDLS, CDR2 YYNGEE. The CDR3 has 18 residues. The CDR3 nucleotides are TGTGCCAGCAGCGTATCCGGGACTAGCGGTTCTAGCACAGATACGCAGTATTTT. Its translation is CASSVSGTSGSSTDTQYF.

V usage is TRBV19 and J usage is TRBJ2-4; 10 positions agree with TRBD1. After removal of 3 bases from V and 2 bases from J, the junction contained 16 bases not matched to a gene. Germline lookup yields CDR1 LNHDA and CDR2 SQIVND (reference sequence). This CDR3 contains 20 residues. In nucleotides, the CDR3 is TGTGCCAGTAGTATTTCGTGGATTAGGGGGACAGGGGTCACCAAAAACATTCAGTACTTC. As protein: CASSISWIRGTGVTKNIQYF.

This chain uses TRBV12-3 or TRBV12-4 with TRBJ1-1; tentatively, D is TRBD1 (5 bases). This CDR3 contains 11 residues. V shed 1 base and J shed 8 bases, with 5 bases lying between them. Here the CDR3 reads CASSLGTEAFF. The CDR3 DNA is TGTGCCAGCAGTTTAGGGACAGAAGCTTTCTTT.

The rearrangement links TRBV5-1 to TRBJ1-4; weak D call: TRBD1 (6 bases). This CDR3 region has 13 residues. Trimming cost V 8 bases and J 4 bases, with 12 bases left between them. Looked up from germline, CDR1 is SGHRS and CDR2 is YFSETQ. The CDR3 spells CASRQAINEKLFF. CDR3 DNA sequence: TGCGCCAGTCGACAGGCTATTAATGAAAAACTGTTTTTT.

The gene calls are TRBV9 and TRBJ2-1; tentative D call: TRBD2 (6 bases). V shed 0 bases and J shed 6 bases, with 10 bases lying between them. The CDR3 length is 14 residues. Germline V gene sequence: CDR1 SGDLS, CDR2 YYNGEE. CDR3 protein: CASSVGGTLNEQFF. For the CDR3, the DNA is TGTGCCAGCAGCGTAGGCGGGACCCTCAATGAGCAGTTCTTC.

The chain couples TRBV28 to TRBJ1-6; D is possibly TRBD1 (6 bases). The CDR3 contains 14 residues. Germline CDR1 MDHEN, CDR2 SYDVKM. V lost 6 bases and J 3 bases, leaving 9 bases between the germline ends. DNA of the CDR3: TGTGCCAGCAGAGAGACAGGCTATAATTCACCCCTCCACTTT. It yields the protein CASRETGYNSPLHF. The complete variable domain, with remaining parts taken from reference TRBV28 and TRBJ1-6, reads DVKVTQSSRYLVKRTGEKVFLECVQDMDHENMFWYRQDPGLGLRLIYFSYDVKMKEKGDIPEGYSVSREKKERFSLILESASTNQTSMYLCASRETGYNSPLHFGNGTRLTVT.

The chain employs TRBV19 and TRBJ2-7, with 9 nucleotides matching TRBD1. The CDR3 contains 15 residues. V was pared by 4 bases and J by 3 bases, with 7 bases of the junction left unmatched. Germline CDR1 LNHDA, CDR2 SQIVND (reference sequence). The CDR3 loop reads CASSTGQGPFYEQYF. CDR3 bases: TGTGCCAGTAGTACAGGACAGGGGCCGTTCTACGAGCAGTACTTC.

The J gene is TRBJ2-3, the V gene TRBV5-1; 12 bases are shared with TRBD1. The J segment lost 3 bases and the V segment lost 1 base, leaving 9 bases of the junction unmatched. The CDR3 runs 18 residues. Looked up from germline, CDR1 is SGHRS and CDR2 is YFSETQ. The CDR3 DNA reads TGCGCCAGCAGCTTGTTGGGGACAGGGGGCAGGAGGACAGATACGCAGTATTTT. Protein sequence: CASSLLGTGGRRTDTQYF.

The chain is built from TRBV27 and TRBJ2-1, with D possibly TRBD1 on 5 matching bases. Deletions cut 0 bases from V and 10 bases from J, with 10 bases between. This CDR3 comprises 13 residues. Germline assignment: CDR1 MNHEY and CDR2 SMNVEV (reference sequence). The CDR3 DNA reads as TGTGCCAGCAGTTTATCCACCGACAGAGAGCAGTTCTTC. It is translated as CASSLSTDREQFF.

The rearrangement links TRBV5-5 to TRBJ1-1, with 9 nucleotides matching TRBD1. V lost 0 bases, J lost 3 bases, and 3 bases stayed unmatched. The length of the CDR3 is 15 residues. Germline CDR1 is SGHKS and CDR2 is YYEKEE (reference sequence). The CDR3 loop is CASSLAHRGHTEAFF. The CDR3 bases are TGTGCCAGCAGCTTGGCCCACAGGGGGCACACTGAAGCTTTCTTT.

The J gene is TRBJ1-2, the V gene TRBV7-9; D not resolved. Germline CDR1 and CDR2: SEHNR and FQNEAQ (reference sequence). Trimming took 2 bases from V and 0 from J, leaving 22 bases between them. This CDR3 has 19 amino acids. The CDR3 bases are TGTGCCAGCAGCTTATATTTTCGGGAGGATTTACGTCCTAACTATGGCTACACCTTC. Translating gives CASSLYFREDLRPNYGYTF.

This chain connects TRBV4-1 to TRBJ2-7; 9 bases agree with TRBD2. The length of the CDR3 is 16 residues. The V segment lost 1 base and the J segment 3 bases; nucleotides outside the gene matches: 7. The germline V gene has CDR1 MGHRA and CDR2 YSYEKL. CDR3 in amino acids: CASSQGPAGGLYEQYF. For the CDR3, the DNA is TGCGCCAGCAGCCAAGGGCCCGCGGGAGGGCTCTACGAGCAGTACTTC.

The chain links TRBV5-4 to TRBJ2-4, with 7 bases lining up with TRBD1. Germline V gene sequence: CDR1 SGHNT, CDR2 YYREEE (reference sequence). The CDR3 totals 16 residues. With 4 bases clipped from V and 5 bases from J, the junction kept 12 bases outside the gene matches. The DNA of the CDR3 is TGTGCCAGCAGCCCTGGACAGGTCGGGATCCAAAACATTCAGTACTTC. It specifies CASSPGQVGIQNIQYF.

This clone has just one count. This sequence joins TRBV4-2 and TRBJ2-7; 8 bases are shared with TRBD1. V trimming: 2 bases; J trimming: 3 bases; junction bases outside the gene matches: 3. The CDR3 runs to 14 residues. The germline V gene encodes CDR1 LGHNA and CDR2 YNFKEQ. In DNA form, the CDR3 reads TGTGCCAGCAGCCAAACAGGGGGGTACTACGAGCAGTACTTC. It yields the protein CASSQTGGYYEQYF.

The rearrangement joins TRBV29-1 to TRBJ1-3; D perhaps matches TRBD1 (6 bases). With 0 bases removed from V and 7 bases from J, the gap between germline ends came to 10 bases. The length of the CDR3 is 13 residues. The germline V gene has CDR1 SQVTM and CDR2 ANQGSEA. As DNA, the CDR3 is TGCAGCGTTGAAGATACAGGGCGGAACACCATATATTTT. Its translation: CSVEDTGRNTIYF.

J is TRBJ2-1 and V is TRBV19, with D tentatively TRBD1 (7 bases). This CDR3 region has 15 residues. Trimming took 1 base from V and 4 from J, leaving 11 bases between them. Germline V gene data show CDR1 as LNHDA and CDR2 as SQIVND (reference sequence). CDR3 region: CASSIAQGTYNEQFF. The DNA for the CDR3 is TGTGCCAGTAGTATAGCACAGGGGACTTACAATGAGCAGTTCTTC. Using reference TRBV19 and TRBJ2-1 for the parts outside the CDR3, the full variable domain is DGGITQSPKYLFRKEGQNVTLSCEQNLNHDAMYWYRQDPGQGLRLIYYSQIVNDFQKGDIAEGYSVSREKKESFPLTVTSAQKNPTAFYLCASSIAQGTYNEQFFGPGTRLTVL.

This sequence joins TRBV6-5 and TRBJ1-4; D is uncertain. The CDR3 runs 13 residues. The ends were cut back, 6 bases at V and 5 bases at J, with 10 bases in the middle. CDR1 MNHEY and CDR2 SVGAGI come from the germline V gene. In DNA, the CDR3 is TGTGCCAGCAGCCTTACTCGGAATGAAAAACTGTTTTTT. This translates into CASSLTRNEKLFF.

The chain uses TRBV29-1 and TRBJ1-1; 11 bases align to TRBD1. The CDR3 extends over 13 amino acids. Germline lookup yields CDR1 SQVTM and CDR2 ANQGSEA. The J segment lost 3 bases and the V segment lost 6 bases, leaving 3 bases of the junction unmatched. The chain's CDR3 is CSVGDRGYTEAFF. The CDR3 coding sequence is TGCAGCGTAGGGGACAGGGGGTACACTGAAGCTTTCTTT.

The chain is built from TRBV30 and TRBJ1-1, with D perhaps matching TRBD1 (6 bases). Trimming left V 4 bases short and J 7 bases short, with 19 bases between. CDR1 is GTSNPN and CDR2 is SVGIG in the germline V gene (reference sequence). This CDR3 spans 14 amino acids. The CDR3 spells CAWILKGGQGEAFF. For the CDR3, the DNA is TGTGCCTGGATTCTAAAGGGGGGGCAGGGTGAAGCTTTCTTT.

The chain combines TRBV5-1 with TRBJ2-2, with TRBD2 matching over 9 bases. The CDR3 runs 15 residues. Trimming cost V 1 base and J 4 bases; bases outside gene matches: 2. CDR1 is SGHRS and CDR2 is YFSETQ in the germline V gene. This CDR3 reads CASSLMTSGTGELFF. The DNA of the CDR3 is TGCGCCAGCAGCTTGATGACTAGCGGCACCGGGGAGCTGTTTTTT. The variable domain in full, with the rest retrieved from reference TRBV5-1 and TRBJ2-2, is KAGVTQTPRYLIKTRGQQVTLSCSPISGHRSVSWYQQTPGQGLQFLFEYFSETQRNKGNFPGRFSGRQFSNSRSEMNVSTLELGDSALYLCASSLMTSGTGELFFGEGSRLTVL.

This rearrangement joins TRBV30 to TRBJ2-7, with 7 bases matching TRBD2. V gave up 2 bases and J gave up 9 bases; unmatched junction bases: 7. Per germline, CDR1 GTSNPN and CDR2 SVGIG (reference sequence). The CDR3 totals 12 residues. Written as DNA, the CDR3 is TGTGCCTGGAGTATGGGGGGGATCGGGCAGTACTTC. It specifies CAWSMGGIGQYF.

The CDR3 sequence is CASSSTGGRYEQYF. Here the CDR3 DNA reads TGTGCCAGCAGCTCTACAGGGGGGCGCTACGAGCAGTACTTC. The V gene is TRBV7-2, the J gene TRBJ2-7; 8 bases are shared with TRBD1. The CDR3 contains 14 residues. J lost 3 bases, V lost 4 bases, and 5 bases had no gene match. CDR1 and CDR2 from the germline V gene are SGHTA and FQGNSA.

The chain links TRBV28 to TRBJ1-2; 8 bases are shared with TRBD1. Germline lookup yields CDR1 MDHEN and CDR2 SYDVKM. The CDR3 consists of 12 residues. J gave up 6 bases and V 9 bases, and 6 bases lay outside the gene matches. The CDR3 bases are TGTGCCAGTGGACAGGGACCAAATGGCTACACCTTC. It is translated as CASGQGPNGYTF.

CDR3 in DNA: TGTGCCAGCACCAGGGACAGGGAGACAGGCTACACCTTC. This sequence encodes CASTRDRETGYTF. The gene calls are TRBV2 and TRBJ1-2, with 9 bases matching TRBD1. Per the germline V gene, CDR1 is SNHLY and CDR2 is FYNNEI. V was clipped by 7 bases and J by 8 bases; unmatched bases: 8. The CDR3 runs 13 residues.

J is TRBJ2-1 and V is TRBV7-6; maybe TRBD2 (6 bases). CDR3 length: 18 amino acids. V was pared by 1 base and J by 0 bases, with 16 bases between. Per germline, CDR1 SGHVS and CDR2 FNYEAQ. The CDR3 spells CASSLVAASAFSYNEQFF. The CDR3 nucleotides read TGTGCCAGCAGCTTAGTGGCGGCTAGCGCGTTCTCCTACAATGAGCAGTTCTTC.

The CDR3 nucleotides read TGCGCCAGCAGCAAGGACTTAAACTACGAGCAGTACTTC. It translates to CASSKDLNYEQYF. The chain has TRBV10-1 and TRBJ2-7; TRBD2 might be the D (5 bases). The CDR3 sequence is 13 residues long. The V gene's germline CDR1 is WNHNN and CDR2 SYGVQD (reference sequence). With 6 bases removed from V and 3 bases from J, the gap between germline ends came to 12 bases.

The chain has TRBV27 and TRBJ2-3; the match to TRBD2 covers 12 bases. The ends lost 7 bases at V and 4 bases at J; junction bases unmatched: 6. The CDR3 length is 15 residues. Germline CDR1 and CDR2: MNHEY and SMNVEV (reference sequence). In DNA, the CDR3 is TGTGCCAGCAATAGACTAGCGGGAGTATCAGATACGCAGTATTTT. This gives the protein CASNRLAGVSDTQYF.

The J gene is TRBJ2-1, the V gene TRBV6-5, with 9 bases aligning to TRBD1. V dropped 2 bases and J dropped 4; count of bases not matched to a gene: 3. The germline gives CDR1 MNHEY, CDR2 SVGAGI. The CDR3 runs to 15 residues. The CDR3 bases are TGTGCCAGCAGTTACGGGGGGACAGGGTACAATGAGCAGTTCTTC. This translates into CASSYGGTGYNEQFF.

This clone was counted a single time. V usage is TRBV4-2 and J usage is TRBJ2-7; 8 bases fit TRBD1. The CDR3 length is 20 residues. Losses at the gene ends were 3 bases for V and 3 bases for J; bases not matched to a gene: 22. Germline CDR1 LGHNA, CDR2 YNFKEQ. The CDR3 DNA reads TGTGCCAGCAGCCACCTCTATATCCAATCGTCGACAGGGGCAAGCTACGAGCAGTACTTC. Protein product: CASSHLYIQSSTGASYEQYF.